This T cell receptor (beta chain) was profiled in a study of siplizumab effects on memory and regulatory T cells. Study outcomes and limitations: Among sequences traceable to unstimulated CD4+ memory cells, alloreactive ones were significantly reduced by siplizumab.

Note on this clone: The antigen is undetermined.

V was pared by 4 bases and J by 7 bases, with 13 bases of the junction left unmatched. Looked up from germline, CDR1 is MDHEN and CDR2 is SYDVKM. The CDR3 totals 17 residues. Profiling relied on immunoSEQ multiplex PCR, and the TCRdb table lists in-frame clones only, not all of them. The table shows 100,000 or so clones, with roughly 94% occurring only once. J is TRBJ2-5 and V is TRBV28; 12 bases map to TRBD2. This clonotype was sampled from a human donor in good health. The specimen was non-Treg CD4+ T cells sorted from blood. The CDR3, as DNA: TGTGCCAGCAGTTCCGTCGAACCGGGACTAGCGGGTGGGACCCAGTACTTC. It translates to CASSSVEPGLAGGTQYF.